Below, 13 T cell receptor beta chains from the same sample are listed, as sequenced in a study of Tregs in tolerant kidney transplant recipients. Only in-frame clones appear in the TCRdb table, and some are missing; sequencing was by immunoSEQ multiplex PCR. Here the sample table reports under 55,000 clones. The source was CD4+ T cells from blood, collected before the transplant. These receptors were taken from a human donor who received a combined kidney and bone marrow transplant.

About this clone itself: The sequence runs out 3 residues before the end of the CDR3; the remainder is reconstructed from the germline J gene. The J gene is TRBJ1-2, the V gene TRBV20-1, with D maybe TRBD1 (5 bases). V lost 3 bases, J lost 1 base, and 6 bases lay in between. CDR1 is DFQATT, CDR2 SNEGSKA, per germline (reference sequence). The CDR3 spans 12 residues. CDR3 DNA, as far as it was read: TGCAGTGCTAGCGGGGGTAACTATGGC. It translates to CSASGGNYG. Given in full, the CDR3 is CSASGGNYGYTF.

A note on this clone: Coverage ceases 3 residues before the CDR3 finishes, and the germline J gene fills in the end. The chain joins TRBV18 to TRBJ2-6; D is possibly TRBD1 (6 bases). The germline gives CDR1 KGHSH, CDR2 LQKENI. V was clipped by 6 bases and J by 2 bases, with 11 bases between them. The CDR3 contains 15 residues. CDR3 sequence reads: CASSLQGAGANVLTF. The sequenced CDR3 bases are TGTGCCAGCTCTTTACAGGGTGCTGGGGCCAACGTC.

Note on this clone: The CDR3 end falls 3 residues outside the read, so it is completed with the germline J gene. The chain combines TRBV6-2 or TRBV6-3 with TRBJ1-3, with TRBD1 matching 7 bases. There are 15 residues in the CDR3. After removal of 6 bases from V and 3 bases from J, the junction contained 8 bases not matched to a gene. CDR1 MNHEY and CDR2 SVGEGT come from the germline V gene. The sequenced part of the CDR3 DNA is TGTGCCAGCAGCCTACAGGGGACGCTTGGAAACACC. This codes for CASSLQGTLGNT. The whole CDR3 protein is CASSLQGTLGNTIYF.

Notes on this clone: The read gets to within 3 residues of the CDR3 end, and the germline J gene fills in the rest. This chain links TRBV7-9 with TRBJ2-7; D is unresolved. Per germline, CDR1 SEHNR and CDR2 FQNEAQ (reference sequence). Between the trimmed V and J ends, which lost 5 bases and 1 base, there was a span of 9 bases. This CDR3 spans 13 amino acids. The CDR3 sequence is CASSPRGSYEQYF. The part of the CDR3 DNA that was read is TGTGCCAGCAGCCCCAGAGGTTCCTACGAG.

About this clone itself: The read is 3 residues too short to cover the CDR3 end, so that end is filled in from the germline J gene. This chain joins TRBV7-2 and TRBJ2-5; maybe TRBD1 (8 bases). Germline V gene data show CDR1 as SGHTA and CDR2 as FQGNSA. V dropped 3 bases and J dropped 5 bases, with 16 bases sitting between them. The CDR3 length is 15 residues. The CDR3 sequence: CASSFDTGGAETQYF. The DNA read from the CDR3 is TGTGCCAGCAGCTTCGATACAGGGGGGGCGGAGACC. The full variable domain, completed using reference TRBV7-2 and TRBJ2-5, is GAGVSQSPSNKVTEKGKDVELRCDPISGHTALYWYRQSLGQGLEFLIYFQGNSAPDKSGLPSDRFSAERTGGSVSTLTIQRTQQEDSAVYLCASSFDTGGAETQYFGPGTRLLVL.

Of note for this clone: The read stops 3 residues short of the end of the CDR3; the missing end is completed from the germline J gene. This chain connects TRBV19 to TRBJ1-2; 8 bases fit TRBD1. Germline values: CDR1 LNHDA, CDR2 SQIVND (reference sequence). The CDR3 spans 13 residues. V shed 4 bases and J 6 bases; nucleotides not matched to a gene: 4. This chain's CDR3 is CASSTDRGNGYTF. Partial CDR3 DNA: TGTGCCAGTAGTACCGACAGGGGAAATGGC.

Of note for this clone: The read ends 3 residues before the CDR3 terminus; that terminus is restored from the germline J gene. The chain carries TRBV6-2 or TRBV6-3 and TRBJ1-2, with 11 bases matching TRBD1. From germline, CDR1 is MNHEY and CDR2 SVGEGT. The CDR3 extends over 17 amino acids. The CDR3 region is CASSYRFGQGASVGYTF. Incomplete CDR3 DNA: TGTGCCAGCAGTTACCGCTTCGGACAGGGGGCCTCTGTGGGC.

This clone is classed as medium-sized by frequency. The sequenced part of the CDR3 DNA is TGCGCCAGCAGCCCGACGACAGTCTCTGGGGCCAACGTC. Encoded protein: CASSPTTVSGANV. The entire CDR3 sequence reads CASSPTTVSGANVLTF. The chain is built from TRBV5-1 and TRBJ2-6; D is possibly TRBD1 (5 bases). From the germline J gene comes the end of the CDR3, since the read stops 3 residues before it. Trimming removed 4 bases from V and 0 bases from J, with 11 bases in between. Germline CDR1 SGHRS, CDR2 YFSETQ. The CDR3 runs to 16 residues.

CDR3: CASSDGTGSYTF. The CDR3 bases that were read are TGTGCCAGCTCAGACGGGACAGGGTCC. The chain uses TRBV18 and TRBJ1-2; 9 nucleotides line up with TRBD1. The CDR3 is cut off 3 residues early in the read; its end comes from the germline J gene. There are 12 residues in the CDR3. Looked up from germline, CDR1 is KGHSH and CDR2 is LQKENI. The variable domain in full, with the rest retrieved from reference TRBV18 and TRBJ1-2, is NAGVMQNPRHLVRRRGQEARLRCSPMKGHSHVYWYRQLPEEGLKFMVYLQKENIIDESGMPKERFSAEFPKEGPSILRIQQVVRGDSAAYFCASSDGTGSYTFGSGTRLTVV.

CDR3 region: CASSSGDLLLVANEKLFF. CDR3 DNA, as far as it was read: TGTGCCAGCTCGTCGGGGGACTTACTGTTGGTTGCTAATGAAAAA. The chain recombines TRBV18 with TRBJ1-4; TRBD1 is a possible D gene (5 bases). The CDR3 is cut off 3 residues early in the read; its end comes from the germline J gene. Germline CDR1 KGHSH, CDR2 LQKENI. Trimming took off 6 bases at V and 3 bases at J, with 23 bases between the two ends. The CDR3 extends over 18 amino acids.

Turning to this clone: With the read ending 3 residues before the CDR3 end, the germline J gene is used to fill in that end. The genes are TRBV2 and TRBJ2-1, with a possible D match to TRBD1 (6 bases). V lost 7 bases and J 4 bases, leaving 14 bases between the germline ends. The CDR3 extends over 14 amino acids. Germline CDR1 reads SNHLY; CDR2 reads FYNNEI. The DNA read from the CDR3 is TGTGCCAGCACCGACAGGCACGTTTACAATGAG. This encodes CASTDRHVYNE. The entire CDR3 is CASTDRHVYNEQFF.

With regard to this clone: The read finishes 3 residues shy of the CDR3 end, and the germline J gene is used to complete it. This chain uses TRBV2 with TRBJ1-2, with D perhaps TRBD1 (6 bases). Germline assignment: CDR1 SNHLY and CDR2 FYNNEI. The CDR3 contains 14 residues. V dropped 5 bases and J dropped 6 bases, with 16 bases sitting between them. The sequenced CDR3 bases are TGTGCCAGCAGTCCCCAAGTCAGGGGACATGGC. The encoded protein is CASSPQVRGHG. The CDR3 in full is CASSPQVRGHGYTF.

The sequenced CDR3 bases are TGTGCCAGTACCGGGGACAGGGGATTCTATGGC. This translates into CASTGDRGFYG. The whole CDR3 protein is CASTGDRGFYGYTF. V is TRBV19 and J is TRBJ1-2, with TRBD1 matching over 10 bases. The sequence runs out 3 residues before the end of the CDR3; the remainder is reconstructed from the germline J gene. V lost 7 bases and J lost 4; bases outside the gene matches: 6. From germline, CDR1 is LNHDA and CDR2 SQIVND (reference sequence). The CDR3 contains 14 residues.